A single sample gave rise to the 21 T cell receptor beta chains below, sequenced in a study of cytomegalovirus exposure and HLA in healthy donors (dated by TCRdb to the late 2010s). Libraries were built with the immunoSEQ multiplex PCR assay. A mixture of 60 forward primers for TCR Vbeta segments and 13 reverse primers for TCR Jbeta segments was used in the multiplex PCR. TCRdb took over this immuneACCESS table, retaining in-frame rearrangements with V and J assigned. Such tables are incomplete; in checked studies, under half of the missing clones stem from an unresolved V gene, and the remainder is unexplained. The sample includes around 53,000 clones, with 80% to 85% observed a single time. The ten largest clonotypes hold around 1.4% of the sample. Sequencing was done on a sample of PBMCs. These receptors all come from a man aged 30 to 39 in good health and CMV-seronegative.

The chain uses TRBV11-2 and TRBJ2-5, with D tentatively TRBD2 (6 bases). Germline V gives CDR1 SGHAT, CDR2 FQNNGV. V was shortened by 5 bases and J by 2 bases, with 12 bases between the two germline ends. CDR3 length: 14 amino acids. CDR3 nucleotides: TGTGCCAGCAGCGTGGACTACACTCAAGAGACCCAGTACTTC. It codes for CASSVDYTQETQYF.

There are a few counts of this clone. The chain links TRBV7-8 to TRBJ2-7; 9 bases agree with TRBD1. The CDR3 totals 15 residues. V gave up 0 bases and J gave up 4 bases; unmatched junction bases: 4. In germline, CDR1 is SGHVS, CDR2 FQNEAQ. The CDR3 loop is CASSLAGTGWYEQYF. Written as DNA, the CDR3 is TGTGCCAGCAGCTTAGCCGGGACAGGGTGGTACGAGCAGTACTTC.

The chain has TRBV9 and TRBJ2-7, with unresolved D. V lost 0 bases, J lost 0 bases, and 10 bases lay in between. The CDR3 has 15 amino acids. CDR1 and CDR2 (germline): SGDLS, YYNGEE. CDR3 amino acids: CASSVATHSSYEQYF. The CDR3 DNA sequence: TGTGCCAGCAGCGTAGCTACGCACAGCTCCTACGAGCAGTACTTC.

The chain has TRBV6-5 and TRBJ1-2, with D perhaps TRBD1 (6 bases). Germline CDR1 is MNHEY and CDR2 is SVGAGI. The CDR3 loop spans 15 amino acids. V was clipped by 5 bases and J by 4 bases, with 17 bases between them. In DNA form, the CDR3 reads TGTGCCAGCAGTCGAACTAAGGGAGGGGGCTATGGCTACACCTTC. Translation: CASSRTKGGGYGYTF.

The V gene is TRBV6-5, the J gene TRBJ1-5; D gene uncertain. V was shortened by 2 bases and J by 4 bases, with 6 bases between the two germline ends. CDR1 and CDR2 (germline): MNHEY, SVGAGI. The CDR3 has 13 residues. The CDR3 spells CASSYQMNQPQHF. The CDR3 region has the DNA TGTGCCAGCAGTTACCAGATGAATCAGCCCCAGCATTTT.

This clone is a singleton in its sample. V usage is TRBV6-1 and J usage is TRBJ1-5; the match to TRBD1 covers 7 bases. With 5 bases clipped from V and 7 bases from J, the junction kept 11 bases outside the gene matches. The CDR3 loop spans 15 amino acids. Looked up from germline, CDR1 is MNHNS and CDR2 is SASEGT. The CDR3 bases are TGTGCCAGCAGTACACGACAGGGTCCCAGCCAGCCCCAGCATTTT. It specifies CASSTRQGPSQPQHF.

The chain joins TRBV5-4 to TRBJ1-4; 7 nucleotides agree with TRBD1. Germline loops: CDR1 SGHNT, CDR2 YYREEE (reference sequence). The CDR3 is made up of 14 amino acids. Germline trimming cut 4 bases from V and 4 bases from J; bases unmatched to any gene: 4. CDR3 loop: CASSKGAGNEKLFF. The CDR3, as DNA: TGTGCCAGCAGCAAGGGGGCTGGTAATGAAAAACTGTTTTTT.

This clone was seen a handful of times. This sequence joins TRBV19 and TRBJ1-5, with 7 bases lining up with TRBD1. V lost 4 bases and J lost 2; bases outside the gene matches: 5. The CDR3 is made up of 15 amino acids. Per germline, CDR1 LNHDA and CDR2 SQIVND (reference sequence). CDR3 DNA: TGTGCCAGTAGTAACAGGGGCTGGGGCAATCAGCCCCAGCATTTT. Its protein product is CASSNRGWGNQPQHF.

DNA for the CDR3: TGTGCCAGCAGCCCCCTCGTCTACAATGAGCAGTTCTTC. Its protein is CASSPLVYNEQFF. This rearrangement joins TRBV7-2 to TRBJ2-1; D unresolved. The CDR3 totals 13 residues. Germline loops: CDR1 SGHTA, CDR2 FQGNSA. V lost 5 bases to trimming and J lost 3 bases, with 8 bases between them.

The table lists this clone with a few counts. V gene TRBV5-1 combines with J gene TRBJ1-4; perhaps TRBD1 as D (6 bases). CDR1 is SGHRS, CDR2 YFSETQ, per germline. The CDR3 covers 18 residues. The germline V and J ends were trimmed by 1 base and 5 bases, with 21 bases remaining between them. CDR3 loop: CASSLQFSTRGSNEKLFF. The CDR3, as DNA: TGCGCCAGCAGCTTGCAGTTTTCCACTAGGGGGTCCAATGAAAAACTGTTTTTT.

This clone was counted between two and nine times. The chain joins TRBV2 to TRBJ2-7; 8 bases match TRBD2. Germline assignment: CDR1 SNHLY and CDR2 FYNNEI. This CDR3 contains 15 residues. Trimming removed 7 bases from V and 7 bases from J; junction bases left unmatched: 15. CDR3 protein: CASNVFSGKGSEQYF. The CDR3 DNA is TGTGCCAGCAATGTCTTTAGCGGGAAAGGTTCTGAGCAGTACTTC.

The chain combines TRBV28 with TRBJ2-7; TRBD1 aligns across 9 bases. Germline V CDR1 and CDR2: MDHEN, SYDVKM. Trimming removed 3 bases from V and 0 bases from J; junction bases left unmatched: 6. This CDR3 spans 16 amino acids. Here the CDR3 DNA reads TGTGCCAGCAGTTTGTCCGGGACAGGGCTCTCCTACGAGCAGTACTTC. It yields the protein CASSLSGTGLSYEQYF.

The gene calls are TRBV19 and TRBJ1-2, with D unresolved. V lost 3 bases and J lost 6, with 14 bases in between. Germline V gives CDR1 LNHDA, CDR2 SQIVND (reference sequence). The CDR3 consists of 14 residues. CDR3 in amino acids: CASSILNPDHGYTF. The CDR3 DNA follows: TGTGCCAGTAGTATTCTTAATCCAGATCATGGCTACACCTTC.

The chain carries TRBV6-8 and TRBJ1-2, with TRBD1 identical over 7 bases. V lost 5 bases and J lost 4; bases outside the gene matches: 13. CDR1 MNHGY and CDR2 SAAAGT come from the germline V gene. The CDR3 sequence is 16 residues long. CDR3 in amino acids: CASSGDKDRWAYGYTF. The DNA of the CDR3 is TGTGCCAGCAGTGGCGATAAGGACAGGTGGGCCTATGGCTACACCTTC.

This clone was found a few times. This chain uses TRBV19 with TRBJ1-1; TRBD1 matches at 7 bases. The V and J ends lost 7 bases and 0 bases, in that order; junction bases with no gene match: 8. The CDR3 is made up of 15 amino acids. Germline values: CDR1 LNHDA, CDR2 SQIVND (reference sequence). The CDR3 reads CASTGPTGMNTEAFF. CDR3 DNA sequence: TGTGCCAGTACCGGGCCGACAGGGATGAACACTGAAGCTTTCTTT.

The chain couples TRBV7-9 to TRBJ2-7; D not certain. Germline CDR1 SEHNR, CDR2 FQNEAQ (reference sequence). The germline V and J ends were trimmed by 3 bases and 7 bases, with 13 bases remaining between them. The CDR3 consists of 13 residues. Here the CDR3 reads CASSFRWLGEQYF. CDR3 DNA sequence: TGTGCCAGCAGCTTCCGGTGGCTCGGGGAGCAGTACTTC.

This chain connects TRBV5-1 to TRBJ2-6; 8 bases are a match to TRBD1. CDR1 and CDR2 (germline): SGHRS, YFSETQ. The trim removed 1 base at V and 7 bases at J, leaving 13 bases unmatched. This CDR3 spans 18 amino acids. DNA of the CDR3: TGCGCCAGCAGCTTGATCGGACAGGGCTCTGGTCGAGCCAACGTCCTGACTTTC. Translating it yields CASSLIGQGSGRANVLTF.

This chain uses TRBV27 with TRBJ1-1, with D hard to call. Trimming pared 0 bases from V and 2 bases from J, leaving 16 bases between. Looked up from germline, CDR1 is MNHEY and CDR2 is SMNVEV (reference sequence). The CDR3 covers 17 residues. The DNA of the CDR3 is TGTGCCAGCAGTTTATCTCTCGGGGTAAGCCCTAACACTGAAGCTTTCTTT. As protein: CASSLSLGVSPNTEAFF.

The CDR3 sequence is CASSQVIRDRGRIEKLFF. CDR3 nucleotides: TGTGCCAGCAGCCAAGTGATCCGGGACAGGGGAAGGATTGAAAAACTGTTTTTT. The chain combines TRBV4-2 with TRBJ1-4; 10 nucleotides line up with TRBD1. After removal of 1 base from V and 7 bases from J, the junction contained 12 bases not matched to a gene. CDR3 length: 18 amino acids. CDR1 is LGHNA, CDR2 YNFKEQ, per germline.

This chain joins TRBV19 and TRBJ1-4; D not certain. From germline, CDR1 is LNHDA and CDR2 SQIVND (reference sequence). There are 15 residues in the CDR3. V lost 5 bases and J 4 bases, leaving 14 bases between the germline ends. CDR3 loop: CASSATRRVNEKLFF. The CDR3 nucleotides read TGTGCCAGTAGTGCTACAAGGAGGGTTAATGAAAAACTGTTTTTT.

The V and J genes are TRBV6-1 and TRBJ2-1, with 10 bases matching TRBD2. J gave up 2 bases and V 2 bases, and 0 bases lay outside the gene matches. This CDR3 has 15 amino acids. Germline loops: CDR1 MNHNS, CDR2 SASEGT. In DNA, the CDR3 is TGTGCCAGCAGTGAAACTAGCGGGACCTACAATGAGCAGTTCTTC. Its translation is CASSETSGTYNEQFF.